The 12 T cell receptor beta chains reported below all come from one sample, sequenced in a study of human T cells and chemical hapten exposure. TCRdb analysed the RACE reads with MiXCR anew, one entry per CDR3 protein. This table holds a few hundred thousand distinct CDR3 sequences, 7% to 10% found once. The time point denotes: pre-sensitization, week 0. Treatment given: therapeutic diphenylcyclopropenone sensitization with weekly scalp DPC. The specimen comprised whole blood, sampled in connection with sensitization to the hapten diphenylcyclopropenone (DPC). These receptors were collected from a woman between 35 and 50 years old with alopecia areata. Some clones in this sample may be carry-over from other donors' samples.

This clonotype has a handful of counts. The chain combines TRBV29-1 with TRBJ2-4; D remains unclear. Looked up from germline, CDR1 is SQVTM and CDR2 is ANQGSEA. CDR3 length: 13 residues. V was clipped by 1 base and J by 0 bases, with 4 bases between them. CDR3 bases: TGCAGCGTTGAAGGCATAGCCAAAAACATTCAGTACTTC. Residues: CSVEGIAKNIQYF.

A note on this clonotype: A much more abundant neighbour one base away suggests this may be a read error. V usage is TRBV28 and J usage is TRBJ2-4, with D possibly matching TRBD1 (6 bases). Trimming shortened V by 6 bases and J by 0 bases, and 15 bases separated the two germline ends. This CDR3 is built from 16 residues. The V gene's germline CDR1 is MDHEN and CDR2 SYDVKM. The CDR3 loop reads CASSSDRTLAKNIQYF. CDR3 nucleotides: TGTGCCAGCAGCTCCGACAGGACTCTAGCCAAAAACATTCAGTACTTC.

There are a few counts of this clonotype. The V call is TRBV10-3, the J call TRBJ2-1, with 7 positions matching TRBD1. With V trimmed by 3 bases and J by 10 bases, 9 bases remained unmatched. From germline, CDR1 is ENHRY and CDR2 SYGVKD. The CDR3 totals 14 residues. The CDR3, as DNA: TGTGCCATCAGTGAAGAACAGGGGTGGAAAGAGCAGTTCTTC. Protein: CAISEEQGWKEQFF.

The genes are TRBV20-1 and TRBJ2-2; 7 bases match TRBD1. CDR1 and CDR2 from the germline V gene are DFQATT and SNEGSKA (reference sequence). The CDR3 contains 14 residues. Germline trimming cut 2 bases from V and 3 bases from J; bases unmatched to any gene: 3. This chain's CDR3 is CSARSRGYTGELFF. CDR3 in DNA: TGCAGTGCTAGATCCAGGGGGTACACCGGGGAGCTGTTTTTT.

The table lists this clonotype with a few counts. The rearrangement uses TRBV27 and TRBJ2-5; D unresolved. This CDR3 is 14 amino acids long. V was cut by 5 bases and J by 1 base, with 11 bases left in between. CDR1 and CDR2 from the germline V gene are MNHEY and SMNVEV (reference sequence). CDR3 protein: CASSPSKSQETQYF. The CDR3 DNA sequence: TGTGCCAGCAGTCCATCCAAATCCCAAGAGACCCAGTACTTC.

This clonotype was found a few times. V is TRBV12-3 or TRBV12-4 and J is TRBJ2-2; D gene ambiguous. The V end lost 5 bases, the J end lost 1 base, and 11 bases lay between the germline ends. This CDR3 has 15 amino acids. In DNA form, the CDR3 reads TGTGCCAGCAGTCTCGGACCGAAGAACACCGGGGAGCTGTTTTTT. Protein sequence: CASSLGPKNTGELFF.

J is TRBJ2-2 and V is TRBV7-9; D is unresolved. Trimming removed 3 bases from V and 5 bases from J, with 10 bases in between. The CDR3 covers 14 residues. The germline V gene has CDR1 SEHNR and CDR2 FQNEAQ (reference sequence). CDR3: CASSFGRSTGELFF. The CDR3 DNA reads TGTGCCAGCAGCTTCGGGCGGTCTACCGGGGAGCTGTTTTTT.

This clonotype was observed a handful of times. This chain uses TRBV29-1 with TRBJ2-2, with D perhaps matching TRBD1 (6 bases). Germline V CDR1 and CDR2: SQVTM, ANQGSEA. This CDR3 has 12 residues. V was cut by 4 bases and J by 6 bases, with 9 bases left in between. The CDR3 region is CSVAGESGELFF. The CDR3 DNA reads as TGCAGCGTTGCAGGGGAATCCGGGGAGCTGTTTTTT.

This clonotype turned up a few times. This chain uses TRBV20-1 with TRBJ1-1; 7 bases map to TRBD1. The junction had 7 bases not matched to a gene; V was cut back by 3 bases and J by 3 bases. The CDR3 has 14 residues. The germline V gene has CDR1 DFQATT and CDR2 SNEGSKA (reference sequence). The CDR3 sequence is CSARDWGQYTEAFF. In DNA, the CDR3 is TGCAGTGCTAGGGATTGGGGACAGTACACTGAAGCTTTCTTT.

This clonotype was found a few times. The CDR3 bases are TGTGCCAGCAGTCCCCGGGTTCCCACAGATACGCAGTATTTT. Residues: CASSPRVPTDTQYF. The rearrangement uses TRBV27 and TRBJ2-3, with D unclear. V was clipped by 5 bases and J by 2 bases, with 11 bases between them. This CDR3 is built from 14 residues. Germline V gene data show CDR1 as MNHEY and CDR2 as SMNVEV (reference sequence).

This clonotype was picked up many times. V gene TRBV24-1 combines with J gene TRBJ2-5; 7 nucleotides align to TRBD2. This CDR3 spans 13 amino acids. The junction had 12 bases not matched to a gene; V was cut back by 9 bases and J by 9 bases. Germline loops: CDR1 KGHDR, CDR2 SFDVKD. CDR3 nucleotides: TGTGCCACCGGTCGAGGAGGCGGGGGAGCCCAGTACTTC. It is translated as CATGRGGGGAQYF.

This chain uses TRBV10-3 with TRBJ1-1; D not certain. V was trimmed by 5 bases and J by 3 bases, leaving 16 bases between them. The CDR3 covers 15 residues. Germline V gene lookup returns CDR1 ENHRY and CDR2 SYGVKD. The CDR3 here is CAISSESFPDTEAFF. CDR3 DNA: TGTGCCATCAGTTCCGAGTCCTTCCCTGACACTGAAGCTTTCTTT.